This note documents a single TCR beta chain sequence. Its antigen is unknown. The entry originates in a study of a mutant IDH1 vaccine in newly diagnosed glioma. Time point here: week 11, during vaccination. Doses comprised 300 ug of mutant IDH1 20-mer peptide each, plus topical imiquimod. Data came from immunoSEQ multiplex PCR; TCRdb stores just in-frame clones and leaves some out. The table has about 32,000 clones, under 80% seen once. The CDR3 loop spans 15 amino acids. CDR1 is SGHAT and CDR2 is FQNNGV in the germline V gene. With 2 bases clipped from V and 6 bases from J, the junction kept 6 bases outside the gene matches.

The clonotype was recovered from a man younger than 40 with glioma. Sequencing used PBMCs, obtained from a glioma patient whose treatment included an IDH1 peptide vaccine. J is TRBJ1-5 and V is TRBV11-2; 8 bases are a match to TRBD1. CDR3 sequence: CASSLTTGGFQPQHF. CDR3 DNA sequence: TGTGCCAGCAGCTTAACTACAGGGGGATTTCAGCCCCAGCATTTT.